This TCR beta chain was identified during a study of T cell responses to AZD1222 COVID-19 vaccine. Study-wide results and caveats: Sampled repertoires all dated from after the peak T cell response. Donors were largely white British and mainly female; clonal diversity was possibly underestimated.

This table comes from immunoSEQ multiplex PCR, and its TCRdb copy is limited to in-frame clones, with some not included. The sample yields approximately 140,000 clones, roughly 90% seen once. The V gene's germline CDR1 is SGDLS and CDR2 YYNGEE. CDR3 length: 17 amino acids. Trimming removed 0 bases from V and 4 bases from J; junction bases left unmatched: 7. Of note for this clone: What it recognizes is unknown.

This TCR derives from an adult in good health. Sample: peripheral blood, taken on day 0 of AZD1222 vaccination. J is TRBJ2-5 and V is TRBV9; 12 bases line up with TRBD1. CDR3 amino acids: CASSVAPGQGAGETQYF. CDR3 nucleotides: TGTGCCAGCAGCGTAGCGCCGGGACAGGGGGCGGGAGAGACCCAGTACTTC. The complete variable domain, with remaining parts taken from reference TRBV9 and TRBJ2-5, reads DSGVTQTPKHLITATGQRVTLRCSPRSGDLSVYWYQQSLDQGLQFLIQYYNGEERAKGNILERFSAQQFPDLHSELNLSSLELGDSALYFCASSVAPGQGAGETQYFGPGTRLLVL.